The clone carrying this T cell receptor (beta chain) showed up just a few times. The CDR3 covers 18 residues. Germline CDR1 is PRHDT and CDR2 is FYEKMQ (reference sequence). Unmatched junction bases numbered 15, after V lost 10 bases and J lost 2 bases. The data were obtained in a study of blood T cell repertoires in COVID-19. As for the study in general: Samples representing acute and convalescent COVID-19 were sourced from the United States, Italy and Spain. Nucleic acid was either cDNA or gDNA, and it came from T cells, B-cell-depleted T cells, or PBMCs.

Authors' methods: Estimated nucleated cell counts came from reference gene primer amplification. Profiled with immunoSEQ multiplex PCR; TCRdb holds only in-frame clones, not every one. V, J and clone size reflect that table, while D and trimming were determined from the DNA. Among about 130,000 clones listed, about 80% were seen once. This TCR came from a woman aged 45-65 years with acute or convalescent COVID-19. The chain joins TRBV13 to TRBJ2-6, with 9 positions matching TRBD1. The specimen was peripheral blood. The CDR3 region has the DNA TGTGCCACCTGGGATAACGGACAGGGGCCCCCTGGGGCCAACGTCCTGACTTTC. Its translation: CATWDNGQGPPGANVLTF.